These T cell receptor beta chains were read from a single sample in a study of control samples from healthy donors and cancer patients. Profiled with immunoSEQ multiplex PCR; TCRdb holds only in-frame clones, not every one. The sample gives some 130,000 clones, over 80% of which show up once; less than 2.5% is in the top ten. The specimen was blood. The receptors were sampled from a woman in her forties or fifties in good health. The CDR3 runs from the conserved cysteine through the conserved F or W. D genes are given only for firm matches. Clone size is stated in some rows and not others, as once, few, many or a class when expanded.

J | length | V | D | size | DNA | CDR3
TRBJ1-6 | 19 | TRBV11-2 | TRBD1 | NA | TGTGCCAGCAGCTGGACGCCGGGACAGGTTTTCTCCTATAATTCACCCCTCCACTTT | CASSWTPGQVFSYNSPLHF
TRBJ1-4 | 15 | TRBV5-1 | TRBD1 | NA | TGCGCCAGCAGCAGGACGACAGGGGGAAGTGAAAAACTGTTTTTT | CASSRTTGGSEKLFF
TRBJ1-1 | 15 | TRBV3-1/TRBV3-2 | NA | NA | TGTGCCAGCAGCCAAGATGACCAAGGGTACACTGAAGCTTTCTTT | CASSQDDQGYTEAFF
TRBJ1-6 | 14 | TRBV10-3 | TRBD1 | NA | TGTGCCATCAGTAGACAGGGGGATAATTCACCCCTCCACTTT | CAISRQGDNSPLHF
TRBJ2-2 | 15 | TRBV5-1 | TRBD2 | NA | TGCGCCAGCAGCTCGGGACTAGCGGGTCCCGGGGAGCTGTTTTTT | CASSSGLAGPGELFF
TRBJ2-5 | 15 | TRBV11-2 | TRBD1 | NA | TGTGCCAGCAGAACAGGACAGGGGACCCAAGAGACCCAGTACTTC | CASRTGQGTQETQYF
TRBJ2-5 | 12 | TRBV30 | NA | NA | TGTGCCTGGAGTGTACGCGGGGAGACCCAGTACTTC | CAWSVRGETQYF
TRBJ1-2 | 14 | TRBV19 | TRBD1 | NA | TGTGCCAGTAGCCCGAAGGGACAGGGTTGGGGCTACACCTTC | CASSPKGQGWGYTF
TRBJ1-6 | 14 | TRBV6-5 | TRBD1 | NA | TGTGCCAGCAGACGACGACAGGGACGTTCACCCCTCCACTTT | CASRRRQGRSPLHF
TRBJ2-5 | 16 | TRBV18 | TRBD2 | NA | TGTGCCAGCTCACCAGGACTAGCGGGCGTGGGGGAGACCCAGTACTTC | CASSPGLAGVGETQYF
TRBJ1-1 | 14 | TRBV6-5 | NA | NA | TGTGCCAGCAGTTACGTTGGGACCGCAACTGAAGCTTTCTTT | CASSYVGTATEAFF
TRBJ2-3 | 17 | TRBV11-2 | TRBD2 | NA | TGTGCCAGCAGCTTGAGGGGTGCTAGCGGGAGTGGAGATACGCAGTATTTT | CASSLRGASGSGDTQYF
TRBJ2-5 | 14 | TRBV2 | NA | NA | TGTGCCAGCAAAGAAGGACTCCCGACAGAGACCCAGTACTTC | CASKEGLPTETQYF
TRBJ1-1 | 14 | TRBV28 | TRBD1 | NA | TGTGCCAGCAGTACAGGGGGGGCCCACACTGAAGCTTTCTTT | CASSTGGAHTEAFF
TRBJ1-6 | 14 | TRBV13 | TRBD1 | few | TGTGCCAGCAGCCGACAGGGAAGTAATTCACCCCTCCACTTT | CASSRQGSNSPLHF
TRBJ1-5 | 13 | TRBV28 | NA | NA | TGTGCCAGCAGCCTCCGGTTTGAGGACCGCTCGCATTTT | CASSLRFEDRSHF
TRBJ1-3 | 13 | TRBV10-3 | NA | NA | TGTGCCATCAGCCCGAGTGGTGGAAACACCATATATTTT | CAISPSGGNTIYF
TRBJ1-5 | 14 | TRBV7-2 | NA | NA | TGTGCCAGCAGCAAACAGGGTAGCGGGCAGCCCCAGCATTTT | CASSKQGSGQPQHF
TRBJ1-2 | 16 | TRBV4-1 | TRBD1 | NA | TGCGCCAGCAGCCACTTGCCGGGACAGGGGAACTATGGCTACACCTTC | CASSHLPGQGNYGYTF
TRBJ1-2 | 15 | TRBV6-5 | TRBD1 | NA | TGTGCCAGCAGTTACTCGACCAGGGGGCTAGGGGGCTACACCTTC | CASSYSTRGLGGYTF
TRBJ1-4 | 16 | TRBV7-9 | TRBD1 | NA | TGTACCAGCCTTTCCGACGTAACAGGGGGTGGGGAAAAACTGTTTTTT | CTSLSDVTGGGEKLFF
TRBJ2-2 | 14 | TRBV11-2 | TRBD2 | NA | TGTGCCAGCAGCTTAGGGGGGGGGTCCGGGGAGCTGTTTTTT | CASSLGGGSGELFF
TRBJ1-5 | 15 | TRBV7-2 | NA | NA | TGTGCCAGCAGTCTCGGACGGTCGAGCAATCAGCCCCAGCATTTT | CASSLGRSSNQPQHF
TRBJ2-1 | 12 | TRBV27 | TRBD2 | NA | TGTGCCAGTGGGACTAGCGGAAATGAGCAGTTCTTC | CASGTSGNEQFF
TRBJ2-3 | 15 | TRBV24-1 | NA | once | TGTGCCACCAGTGATGGGCGGGGAACCACAGATACGCAGTATTTT | CATSDGRGTTDTQYF
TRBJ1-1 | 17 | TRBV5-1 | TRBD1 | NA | TGCGCCAGCAGCCCCGGGACAGGGGCTTTTTTGAACACTGAAGCTTTCTTT | CASSPGTGAFLNTEAFF
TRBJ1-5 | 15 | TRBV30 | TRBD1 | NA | TGTGCCTGGAGTTTTAGGGGGCCGGACAATCAGCCCCAGCATTTT | CAWSFRGPDNQPQHF
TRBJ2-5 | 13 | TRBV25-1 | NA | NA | TGTGCCAGCAGTGAATCTATGGGAGAGACCCAGTACTTC | CASSESMGETQYF
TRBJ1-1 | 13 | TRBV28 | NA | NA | TGTGCCAGCATCCCCCCGGTGAACACTGAAGCTTTCTTT | CASIPPVNTEAFF
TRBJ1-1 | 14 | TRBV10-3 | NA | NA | TGTGCCATCAGTACCGGGACACAACTCACTGAAGCTTTCTTT | CAISTGTQLTEAFF
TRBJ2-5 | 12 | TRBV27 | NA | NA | TGTGCCAGCAGTACTGGAAAAGAGACCCAGTACTTC | CASSTGKETQYF
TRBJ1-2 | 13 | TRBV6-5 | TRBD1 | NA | TGTGCCAGCAGTCACACAGGGGAATATGGCTACACCTTC | CASSHTGEYGYTF
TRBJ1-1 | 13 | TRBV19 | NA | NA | TGTGCCAGTAGTATGGGGGGCAGAGCTGAAGCTTTCTTT | CASSMGGRAEAFF
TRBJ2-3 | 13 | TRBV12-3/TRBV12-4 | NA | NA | TGTGCCAGCAGTTTTGGCTTTACAGATACGCAGTATTTT | CASSFGFTDTQYF
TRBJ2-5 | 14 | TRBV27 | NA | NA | TGTGCCAGCAGTCAAACAGCCGGCCCCGGGGCCCAGTACTTC | CASSQTAGPGAQYF
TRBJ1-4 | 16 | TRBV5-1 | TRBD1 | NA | TGCGCCAGCAGCCGCGGGACAGGGGCAACTAATGAAAAACTGTTTTTT | CASSRGTGATNEKLFF
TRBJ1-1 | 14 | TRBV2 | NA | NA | TGTGCCAGCAGATACAGGGAGATAAACACTGAAGCTTTCTTT | CASRYREINTEAFF
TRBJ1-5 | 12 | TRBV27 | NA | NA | TGTGCCAGCAGGTCGGGGGCTCAGCCCCAGCATTTT | CASRSGAQPQHF
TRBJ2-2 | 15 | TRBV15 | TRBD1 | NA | TGTGCCACCAGCAACACAGGGGATAGCCCCGGGGAGCTGTTTTTT | CATSNTGDSPGELFF
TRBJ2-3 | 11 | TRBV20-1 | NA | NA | TGCAGTGCTCAGGGCCCGGGGACGCAGTATTTT | CSAQGPGTQYF
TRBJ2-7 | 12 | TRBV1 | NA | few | TGCACCAGCAGGGGGAGGCGCTACGAGCAGTACTTC | CTSRGRRYEQYF
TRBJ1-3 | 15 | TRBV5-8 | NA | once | TGTGCCAGCAGCTATGGAGGCATCTCTGGAAACACCATATATTTT | CASSYGGISGNTIYF
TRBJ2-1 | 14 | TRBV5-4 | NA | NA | TGTGCCAGCAGCTTGAGGCAGGGAAGCAATGAGCAGTTCTTC | CASSLRQGSNEQFF
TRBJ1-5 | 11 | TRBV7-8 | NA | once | TGTGCCAGCAGCTTTAATCAGCCCCAGCATTTT | CASSFNQPQHF
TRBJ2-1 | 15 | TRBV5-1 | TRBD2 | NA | TGCGCCAGCAGCTTGACGGCTAGCGGGACCAATGAGCAGTTCTTC | CASSLTASGTNEQFF
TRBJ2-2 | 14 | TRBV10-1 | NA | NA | TGCGCCACCCGAGGGAGTGGGGACACCGGGGAGCTGTTTTTT | CATRGSGDTGELFF